This T cell receptor beta chain was sequenced for a study of blood T cell repertoires in COVID-19. Study-wide context: Samples representing acute and convalescent COVID-19 were sourced from the United States, Italy and Spain.

Original analysis: Estimated nucleated cell counts came from reference gene primer amplification. The method was immunoSEQ multiplex PCR; TCRdb's version includes in-frame clones alone and lacks a portion of them. Clonal size and the V and J genes are those of that table, whereas D and trimming came from the DNA. This sample carries approximately 200,000 clones, 65% to 90% of them seen once, and the ten largest clones take roughly 4.2%. The CDR3 sequence is 18 residues long. The trim removed 3 bases at V and 4 bases at J, leaving 13 bases unmatched. The germline gives CDR1 WSHSY, CDR2 SAAADI. The TCR was taken from a man aged 45-60 years with acute or convalescent COVID-19. This chain joins TRBV10-2 and TRBJ2-2; 8 nucleotides agree with TRBD1. The sample consisted of peripheral blood. The CDR3 here is CASSETPRTGSTTGELFF. CDR3 coding DNA: TGCGCCAGCAGTGAAACGCCCCGGACAGGGTCTACCACCGGGGAGCTGTTTTTT.